Listed below are T cell receptor beta chains from one sample, sequenced in a study of blood T cell repertoires in COVID-19. Generated by immunoSEQ multiplex PCR, the TCRdb table keeps only in-frame clones and is missing some. The data show approximately 260,000 clones, over 80% seen once. Sequencing was done on a sample of peripheral blood. The source is a middle-aged woman with acute or convalescent COVID-19. Each CDR3 is given with its conserved first and last residue. The order of the fields is D gene, V gene, J gene, clone size, CDR3 DNA, CDR3 protein. A D gene is named only where the DNA matches it firmly. Size is omitted from some rows. Given values are once, few, many or a class for expanded clones.

d_call: NA; v_call: TRBV10-3; j_call: TRBJ1-1; clone_size: once; cdr3_nt: TGTGCCATCAGATCCGGGACTGAAGCTTTCTTT; cdr3_aa: CAIRSGTEAFF
d_call: NA; v_call: TRBV24-1; j_call: TRBJ1-6; clone_size: NA; cdr3_nt: TGTGCCACCAGTGAAGGGCTCACAGGGTCACCCCTCCACTTT; cdr3_aa: CATSEGLTGSPLHF
d_call: NA; v_call: TRBV5-1; j_call: TRBJ1-6; clone_size: once; cdr3_nt: TGCGCCAGCAGCTTGGCCGTGGGCGGGAATTCACCCCTCCACTTT; cdr3_aa: CASSLAVGGNSPLHF
d_call: TRBD2; v_call: TRBV2; j_call: TRBJ2-3; clone_size: once; cdr3_nt: TGTGCCAGCAGTGAGGCGGCTAGCGGGCCTAGCACAGATACGCAGTATTTT; cdr3_aa: CASSEAASGPSTDTQYF
d_call: TRBD2; v_call: TRBV28; j_call: TRBJ2-6; clone_size: NA; cdr3_nt: TGTGCCAGCAGTTTTCCGGGACTAGCTGGGGCCAACGTCCTGACTTTC; cdr3_aa: CASSFPGLAGANVLTF
d_call: NA; v_call: TRBV5-1; j_call: TRBJ1-5; clone_size: NA; cdr3_nt: TGCGCCAGCAGGCAAGGGGGGGATCAGCCCCAGCATTTT; cdr3_aa: CASRQGGDQPQHF
d_call: TRBD1; v_call: TRBV6-5; j_call: TRBJ1-1; clone_size: NA; cdr3_nt: TGTGCCAGCAGTTCTGGACAGGCCTCTCACACTGAAGCTTTCTTT; cdr3_aa: CASSSGQASHTEAFF
d_call: NA; v_call: TRBV5-1; j_call: TRBJ2-1; clone_size: NA; cdr3_nt: TGCGCCAGCAGCTTGGGAGTCGCGGAGTACAATGAGCAGTTCTTC; cdr3_aa: CASSLGVAEYNEQFF
d_call: TRBD1; v_call: TRBV5-1; j_call: TRBJ1-4; clone_size: NA; cdr3_nt: TGCGCCAGCAGCGTAGGTACAGCAGGGGGCCAGGAAAAACTGTTTTTT; cdr3_aa: CASSVGTAGGQEKLFF
d_call: NA; v_call: TRBV7-9; j_call: TRBJ1-5; clone_size: NA; cdr3_nt: TGTGCCAGCAGCTTGGGGGGAAGGCAGCCCCAGCATTTT; cdr3_aa: CASSLGGRQPQHF
d_call: NA; v_call: TRBV10-3; j_call: TRBJ1-3; clone_size: few; cdr3_nt: TGTGCCATCAGTGGGGGGGTCAATTCTGGAAACACCATATATTTT; cdr3_aa: CAISGGVNSGNTIYF
d_call: TRBD1; v_call: TRBV19; j_call: TRBJ1-5; clone_size: NA; cdr3_nt: TGTGCCAGTTCGACAGGGGGATACAATCAGCCCCAGCATTTT; cdr3_aa: CASSTGGYNQPQHF
d_call: NA; v_call: TRBV7-9; j_call: TRBJ2-1; clone_size: NA; cdr3_nt: TGTGCCAGCAGCTCCAGCAGGTCGTCCAGGGGACACAATGAGCAGTTCTTC; cdr3_aa: CASSSSRSSRGHNEQFF
d_call: NA; v_call: TRBV30; j_call: TRBJ1-5; clone_size: NA; cdr3_nt: TGTGCCTGGAGTGTGGGAGGCTATCAGCCCCAGCATTTT; cdr3_aa: CAWSVGGYQPQHF
d_call: NA; v_call: TRBV6-5; j_call: TRBJ1-5; clone_size: NA; cdr3_nt: TGTGCCAGCAGTTACCCGGGCGGGCAGCCCCAGCATTTT; cdr3_aa: CASSYPGGQPQHF
d_call: NA; v_call: TRBV6-1; j_call: TRBJ1-5; clone_size: NA; cdr3_nt: TGTGCCAGCAGTGACCCCGCGGTTAGCAATCAGCCCCAGCATTTT; cdr3_aa: CASSDPAVSNQPQHF
d_call: TRBD1; v_call: TRBV6-5; j_call: TRBJ2-1; clone_size: NA; cdr3_nt: TGTGCCAGCAACAGGGGGAATGAGCAGTTCTTC; cdr3_aa: CASNRGNEQFF
d_call: NA; v_call: TRBV24-1; j_call: TRBJ2-6; clone_size: NA; cdr3_nt: TGTGCCACCAGTGACTCGGGCTCTGGGGCCAACGTCCTGACTTTC; cdr3_aa: CATSDSGSGANVLTF
d_call: NA; v_call: TRBV11-2; j_call: TRBJ1-2; clone_size: NA; cdr3_nt: TGTGCCAGCAGCTTAGACGATTCAGGCTTCTACTATGGCTACACCTTC; cdr3_aa: CASSLDDSGFYYGYTF
d_call: NA; v_call: TRBV2; j_call: TRBJ2-5; clone_size: NA; cdr3_nt: TGTGCCAGCAGCGTGGAGACCCAGTACTTC; cdr3_aa: CASSVETQYF
d_call: TRBD2; v_call: TRBV5-1; j_call: TRBJ2-2; clone_size: NA; cdr3_nt: TGCGCCAGCAGCCTACTAGCGGGGGATTACACCGGGGAGCTGTTTTTT; cdr3_aa: CASSLLAGDYTGELFF
d_call: NA; v_call: TRBV6-6; j_call: TRBJ1-2; clone_size: once; cdr3_nt: TGTGCCAGCAACACCAGGGAAGATGGCTACACCTTC; cdr3_aa: CASNTREDGYTF
d_call: TRBD2; v_call: TRBV11-3; j_call: TRBJ2-1; clone_size: once; cdr3_nt: TGTGCCAGCAGCCACCAGCGGGGGGGCGACCACAATGAGCAGTTCTTC; cdr3_aa: CASSHQRGGDHNEQFF
d_call: TRBD1; v_call: TRBV5-6; j_call: TRBJ1-2; clone_size: NA; cdr3_nt: TGTGCCAGCAGCTTGGTGGACAGGGATTCGTACTATGGCTACACCTTC; cdr3_aa: CASSLVDRDSYYGYTF
d_call: TRBD1; v_call: TRBV10-3; j_call: TRBJ1-1; clone_size: NA; cdr3_nt: TGTGCCATCAATGACGGTAATCAGGGGGGCACTGAAGCTTTCTTT; cdr3_aa: CAINDGNQGGTEAFF
d_call: NA; v_call: TRBV12-3/TRBV12-4; j_call: TRBJ1-6; clone_size: NA; cdr3_nt: TGTGCCAGCAGTTTACTCAGTGATTCACCCCTCCACTTT; cdr3_aa: CASSLLSDSPLHF
d_call: NA; v_call: TRBV7-9; j_call: TRBJ1-1; clone_size: once; cdr3_nt: TGTGCCAGCAGCTTAGGGGACTCCCCAGTGGGGGCTTTCTTT; cdr3_aa: CASSLGDSPVGAFF
d_call: NA; v_call: TRBV2; j_call: TRBJ1-2; clone_size: NA; cdr3_nt: TGTGCCACCAGACCGGGACAACTTAACTATGGCTACACCTTC; cdr3_aa: CATRPGQLNYGYTF
d_call: TRBD2; v_call: TRBV7-3; j_call: TRBJ2-3; clone_size: NA; cdr3_nt: TGTGCCAGCAGCCCAAAACGGGGGGGACACACTAGCACAGATACGCAGTATTTT; cdr3_aa: CASSPKRGGHTSTDTQYF
d_call: TRBD1; v_call: TRBV27; j_call: TRBJ2-1; clone_size: NA; cdr3_nt: TGTGCCAGCAGAACCGGGACAGGGGGCCTTGAGCAGTTCTTC; cdr3_aa: CASRTGTGGLEQFF
d_call: TRBD1; v_call: TRBV7-9; j_call: TRBJ2-5; clone_size: once; cdr3_nt: TGTGCCAGCAGCTTCGGACAGGGGAGCGAGACCCAGTACTTC; cdr3_aa: CASSFGQGSETQYF